This T cell receptor (beta chain) was sequenced in a study of T-cell reconstitution after alpha-beta-depleted transplantation in children. Findings and caveats of the study: T-cell numbers and diversity one year post-transplant derived largely from freshly generated T cells. The high TCRbeta diversity at day 60 in some patients came from surviving recipient T cells and thymic progenitors. Several hundred graft clones that had expanded were reportedly the source of alpha-beta T cells about two months after transplant.

This clonotype appeared many times. What it binds is not known. TCRbeta library preparation incorporated unique molecular identifiers. MiXCR, applied by TCRdb to the PCR reads, yields one record per CDR3 protein. The sample consists of about 200,000 distinct CDR3 sequences, approximately 6% of them appearing once. Germline V CDR1 and CDR2: SGDLS, YYNGEE. This CDR3 is 18 amino acids long. The junction had 8 bases not matched to a gene; V was cut back by 3 bases and J by 0 bases. The specimen was PBMCs, collected before TCRalphabeta/CD19-depleted stem cell transplant. This TCR was recovered from a girl in the first two years of life with combined immunodeficiency, due to receive a stem cell transplant. V usage is TRBV9 and J usage is TRBJ2-1; TRBD2 agrees at 11 bases. CDR3 residues: CASSDTSGGSSSYNEQFF. The CDR3 DNA reads as TGTGCCAGCAGCGATACTAGCGGGGGCAGTAGCTCCTACAATGAGCAGTTCTTC.